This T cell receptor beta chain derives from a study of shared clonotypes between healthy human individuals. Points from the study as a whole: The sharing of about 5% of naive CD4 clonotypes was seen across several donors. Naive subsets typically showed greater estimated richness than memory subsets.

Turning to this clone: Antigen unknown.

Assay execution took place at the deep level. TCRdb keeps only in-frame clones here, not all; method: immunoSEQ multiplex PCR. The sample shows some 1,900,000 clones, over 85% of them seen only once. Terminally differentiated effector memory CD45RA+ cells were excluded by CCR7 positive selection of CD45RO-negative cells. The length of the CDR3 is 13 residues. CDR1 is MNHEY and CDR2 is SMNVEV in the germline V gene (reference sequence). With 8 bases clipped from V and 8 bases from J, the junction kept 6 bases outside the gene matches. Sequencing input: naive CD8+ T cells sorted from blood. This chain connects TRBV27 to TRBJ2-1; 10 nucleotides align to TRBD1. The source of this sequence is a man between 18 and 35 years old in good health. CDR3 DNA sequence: TGTGCCAGCTGGGACAGGGGAGGACATGAGCAGTTCTTC. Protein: CASWDRGGHEQFF.